A single sample gave rise to the 2 T cell receptor beta chains below, sequenced in a study of CD8+ T cells in alopecia areata. As to treatment: oral pan-JAK inhibitor, 5-10 mg twice daily. It was cDNA, reverse transcribed from extracted RNA, that served as the sequencing template. Profiled with immunoSEQ multiplex PCR; TCRdb holds only in-frame clones, not every one. This table has more than 200,000 clones, approximately 70% appearing once. The specimen comprised CD4+ T cells sorted from blood, sampled around week 42, from a patient treated with tofacitinib. These receptor sequences come from a human donor with alopecia areata.

In its sample, this clone was seen a few times. The V gene is TRBV7-2, the J gene TRBJ2-1, with D possibly TRBD1 on 5 matching bases. The V gene lost 1 base and the J gene lost 9 bases, with 16 bases spanning the gap. This CDR3 region has 15 residues. Germline CDR1 reads SGHTA; CDR2 reads FQGNSA. The DNA for the CDR3 is TGTGCCAGCAGCTTAGTAGGGGCCTCGGGCGGTGAGCAGTTCTTC. Its protein product is CASSLVGASGGEQFF.

The rearrangement uses TRBV4-1 and TRBJ2-4, with D unclear. Per the germline V gene, CDR1 is MGHRA and CDR2 is YSYEKL. V dropped 0 bases and J dropped 3 bases, with 9 bases sitting between them. The CDR3 contains 15 residues. The DNA of the CDR3 is TGCGCCAGCAGCCAAGACAGCTATATCAAAAACATTCAGTACTTC. This codes for CASSQDSYIKNIQYF.